Listed here are 10 T cell receptor beta chains from one sample, sequenced in a study of circulating CD8 cells and anti-PD-1 response in melanoma. The QIAseq Immune Repertoire TCR panel built the libraries from around 15 ng of total RNA. Via MiXCR, TCRdb re-called the reads, giving one row per CDR3 protein. Here the sample spans roughly 220 distinct CDR3 sequences, roughly an eighth being singletons. Sorting of live CD3+CD8+TCRalphabeta+ cells by PD-1 and/or TIGIT gave four subsets. Sequenced material: CD8+ T cells from PBMCs, taken at baseline or after one month of anti-PD-1 therapy (not recorded which). The receptors stem from a human donor with melanoma.

This clonotype is deemed medium-sized (0.01 to 0.1%). The chain combines TRBV19 with TRBJ2-1; 7 bases fit TRBD2. The length of the CDR3 is 14 residues. V was clipped by 5 bases and J by 3 bases; unmatched bases: 4. Germline CDR1 and CDR2: LNHDA and SQIVND (reference sequence). The CDR3 reads CASSPGTIYNEQFF. The CDR3 nucleotides are TGTGCCAGTAGTCCCGGGACTATCTACAATGAGCAGTTCTTC.

This clonotype is classed as large. The chain is built from TRBV20-1 and TRBJ2-5; D unresolved. CDR3 size: 14 residues. From germline, CDR1 is DFQATT and CDR2 SNEGSKA (reference sequence). Trimming took 1 base from V and 5 from J, leaving 14 bases between them. CDR3 sequence: CSARVPNLGETQYF. The DNA of the CDR3 is TGCAGTGCTAGAGTCCCTAACCTCGGGGAGACCCAGTACTTC.

This clonotype is labeled as large (0.1 to 1%). The chain recombines TRBV12-3 or TRBV12-4 with TRBJ2-2; 8 nucleotides agree with TRBD2. This CDR3 has 14 amino acids. The junction had 3 bases not matched to a gene; V was cut back by 2 bases and J by 7 bases. The CDR3 spells CASSLSGGVGELFF. For the CDR3, the DNA is TGTGCCAGCAGTTTAAGCGGGGGCGTCGGGGAGCTGTTTTTT.

This clonotype is labeled large (0.1 to 1%). Given a much more abundant clone one base away, this may be a read error. CDR3 sequence (DNA): TGTGCCAGCAGGGGAAGACAGGGGATTTTCGCCTACGAGCAGTACTTC. Its translation is CASRGRQGIFAYEQYF. This chain connects TRBV11-2 to TRBJ2-7; 8 nucleotides match TRBD1. The germline CDR1 and CDR2 sequences are SGHAT and FQNNGV. V shed 6 bases and J 2 bases; nucleotides not matched to a gene: 12. CDR3 size: 16 residues. Combining the CDR3 with reference TRBV11-2 and TRBJ2-7 gives the whole variable domain EAGVAQSPRYKIIEKRQSVAFWCNPISGHATLYWYQQILGQGPKLLIQFQNNGVVDDSQLPKDRFSAERLKGVDSTLKIQPAKLEDSAVYLCASRGRQGIFAYEQYFGPGTRLTVT.

Within the sample, this clonotype is hyperexpanded. The genes are TRBV11-2 and TRBJ2-7, with TRBD1 matching 7 bases. V lost 6 bases, J lost 2 bases, and 13 bases stayed unmatched. CDR1 is SGHAT, CDR2 FQNNGV, per germline. This CDR3 is built from 16 residues. CDR3 in DNA: TGTGCCAGCAGGGGAAAACAGGGGATTTTCGCCTACGAGCAGTACTTC. This codes for CASRGKQGIFAYEQYF. Supplemented by reference TRBV11-2 and TRBJ2-7, the full variable domain reads EAGVAQSPRYKIIEKRQSVAFWCNPISGHATLYWYQQILGQGPKLLIQFQNNGVVDDSQLPKDRFSAERLKGVDSTLKIQPAKLEDSAVYLCASRGKQGIFAYEQYFGPGTRLTVT.

The gene calls are TRBV29-1 and TRBJ2-3; no clear D gene. From germline, CDR1 is SQVTM and CDR2 ANQGSEA. The CDR3 is 12 residues long. Deletions cut 4 bases from V and 7 bases from J, with 12 bases between. The CDR3 DNA is TGCAGCGTTGGGACGGATGAACATACGCAGTATTTT. Protein product: CSVGTDEHTQYF.

By share of the sample, this clonotype is large. The chain has TRBV7-8 and TRBJ1-2; weak D call: TRBD1 (5 bases). The V and J ends lost 1 base and 6 bases respectively, with 6 bases between them. The CDR3 runs 12 residues. CDR1 and CDR2 from the germline V gene are SGHVS and FQNEAQ. CDR3 sequence: CASSLGGDGYTF. The CDR3 DNA reads TGTGCCAGCAGCTTAGGGGGCGATGGCTACACCTTC.

A note on this clonotype: The CDR3 does not close with the conserved phenylalanine or tryptophan, likely indicating a read error. This chain uses TRBV4-1 with TRBJ2-7; TRBD1 agrees at 7 bases. V lost 3 bases to trimming and J lost 3 bases; unmatched junction nucleotides: 5. Germline V lookup: CDR1 MGHRA, CDR2 YSYEKL. The CDR3 length is 14 residues. The CDR3 protein is CASSQTGPGYEQYY. In DNA form, the CDR3 reads TGCGCCAGCAGCCAGACAGGGCCTGGCTACGAGCAGTACTAC.

Regarding this clonotype: A much larger clone lies a single base off, so this may be a read error. The chain joins TRBV15 to TRBJ2-1; 7 bases are shared with TRBD2. The CDR3 spans 14 residues. CDR1 and CDR2 from the germline V gene are LNHNV and YYDKDF (reference sequence). The V gene end was trimmed by 5 bases and the J gene end by 8 bases; junction bases not matched to a gene: 9. The chain's CDR3 is CATSAPRLADEQFF. The CDR3 DNA follows: TGTGCCACCAGCGCCCCTCGGCTAGCGGATGAGCAGTTCTTC.

This clonotype is deemed large. The V and J genes are TRBV7-2 and TRBJ1-6; no reliable D call. Trimming stripped 2 bases from V and 0 bases from J, with 17 bases between. CDR3 length: 19 residues. Germline V CDR1 and CDR2: SGHTA, FQGNSA. CDR3 in DNA: TGTGCCAGCAGCTTATACCCCCGGGCGGAGAGCTCCTATAATTCACCCCTCCACTTT. This sequence encodes CASSLYPRAESSYNSPLHF.